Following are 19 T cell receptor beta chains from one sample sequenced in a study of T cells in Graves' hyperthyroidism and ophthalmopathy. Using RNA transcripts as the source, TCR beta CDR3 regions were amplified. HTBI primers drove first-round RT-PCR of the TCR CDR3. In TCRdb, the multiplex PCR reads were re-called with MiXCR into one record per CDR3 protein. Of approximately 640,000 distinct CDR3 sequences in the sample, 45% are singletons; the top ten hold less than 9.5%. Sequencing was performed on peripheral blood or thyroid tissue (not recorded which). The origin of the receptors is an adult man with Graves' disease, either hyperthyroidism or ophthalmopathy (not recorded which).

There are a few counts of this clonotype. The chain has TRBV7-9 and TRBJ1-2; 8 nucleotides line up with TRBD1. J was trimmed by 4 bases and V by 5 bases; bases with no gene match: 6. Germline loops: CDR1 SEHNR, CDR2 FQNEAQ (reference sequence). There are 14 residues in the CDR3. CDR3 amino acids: CASSDGQGFYGYTF. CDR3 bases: TGTGCCAGCAGCGACGGACAGGGCTTCTATGGCTACACCTTC.

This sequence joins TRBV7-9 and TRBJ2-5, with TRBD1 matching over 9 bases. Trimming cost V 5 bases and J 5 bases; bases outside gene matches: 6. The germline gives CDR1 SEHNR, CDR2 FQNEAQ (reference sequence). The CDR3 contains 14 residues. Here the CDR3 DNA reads TGTGCCAGCAGCGACAGGGGGATGGCGGAGACCCAGTACTTC. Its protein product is CASSDRGMAETQYF.

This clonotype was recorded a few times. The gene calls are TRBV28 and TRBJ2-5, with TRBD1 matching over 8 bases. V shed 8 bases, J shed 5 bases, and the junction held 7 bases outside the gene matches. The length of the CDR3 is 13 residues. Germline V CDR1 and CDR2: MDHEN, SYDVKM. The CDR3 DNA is TGTGCCAGCGCCAGGACAGGGAAGGAGACCCAGTACTTC. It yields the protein CASARTGKETQYF.

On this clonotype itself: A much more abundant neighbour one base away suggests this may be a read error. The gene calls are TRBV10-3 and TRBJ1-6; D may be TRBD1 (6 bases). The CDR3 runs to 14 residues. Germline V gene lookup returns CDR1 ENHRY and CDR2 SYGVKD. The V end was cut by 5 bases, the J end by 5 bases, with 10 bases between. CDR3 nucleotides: TGTGCCATCAGTCGGACAGAGGATAATTCACCCCTCCACTTT. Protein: CAISRTEDNSPLHF.

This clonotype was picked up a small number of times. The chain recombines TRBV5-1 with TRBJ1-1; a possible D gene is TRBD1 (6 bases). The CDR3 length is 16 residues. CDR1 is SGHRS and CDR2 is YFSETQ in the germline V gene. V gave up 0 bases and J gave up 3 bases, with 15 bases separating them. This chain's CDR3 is CASSLARGWGDTEAFF. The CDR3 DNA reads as TGCGCCAGCAGCTTGGCCAGGGGTTGGGGTGACACTGAAGCTTTCTTT.

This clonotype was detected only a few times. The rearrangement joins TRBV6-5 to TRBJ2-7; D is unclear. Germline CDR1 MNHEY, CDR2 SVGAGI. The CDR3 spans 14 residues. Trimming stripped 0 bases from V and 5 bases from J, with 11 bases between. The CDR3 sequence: CASSYSVRRDEQYF. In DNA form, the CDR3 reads TGTGCCAGCAGTTACTCTGTCCGGAGAGACGAGCAGTACTTC.

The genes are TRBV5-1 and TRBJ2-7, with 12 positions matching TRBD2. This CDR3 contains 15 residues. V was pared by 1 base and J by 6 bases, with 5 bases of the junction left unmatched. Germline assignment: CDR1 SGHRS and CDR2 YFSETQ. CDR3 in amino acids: CASSLTKLAGGEQYF. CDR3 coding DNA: TGCGCCAGCAGCTTGACGAAACTAGCGGGAGGCGAGCAGTACTTC.

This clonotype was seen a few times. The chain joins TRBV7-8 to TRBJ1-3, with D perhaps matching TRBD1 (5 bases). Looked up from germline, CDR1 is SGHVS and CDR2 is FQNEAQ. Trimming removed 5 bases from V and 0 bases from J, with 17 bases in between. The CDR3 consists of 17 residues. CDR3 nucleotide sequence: TGTGCCAGCAGCAACAATCTAGGGACTCTCTCTGGAAACACCATATATTTT. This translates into CASSNNLGTLSGNTIYF.

CDR3 DNA sequence: TGCAGTGCTAGAGATCGGGCTAGCGGGGTGCAAGAGACCCAGTACTTC. As protein: CSARDRASGVQETQYF. This chain joins TRBV20-1 and TRBJ2-5; TRBD2 matches 9 bases. The CDR3 runs to 16 residues. Germline loops: CDR1 DFQATT, CDR2 SNEGSKA (reference sequence). The junction had 7 bases not matched to a gene; V was cut back by 0 bases and J by 2 bases.

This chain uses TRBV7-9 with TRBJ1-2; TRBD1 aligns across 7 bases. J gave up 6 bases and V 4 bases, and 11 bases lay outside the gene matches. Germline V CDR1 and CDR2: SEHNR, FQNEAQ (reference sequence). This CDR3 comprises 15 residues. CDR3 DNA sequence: TGTGCCAGCAGCTACCAGGGACAGCTAAACCATGGCTACACCTTC. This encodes CASSYQGQLNHGYTF.

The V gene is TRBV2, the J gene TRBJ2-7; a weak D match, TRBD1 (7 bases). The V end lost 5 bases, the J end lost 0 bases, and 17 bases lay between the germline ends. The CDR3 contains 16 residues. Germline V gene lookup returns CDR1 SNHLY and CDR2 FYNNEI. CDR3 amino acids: CASSYSRDRSSYEQYF. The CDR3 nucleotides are TGTGCCAGCAGTTACTCGCGGGACAGATCCTCCTACGAGCAGTACTTC.

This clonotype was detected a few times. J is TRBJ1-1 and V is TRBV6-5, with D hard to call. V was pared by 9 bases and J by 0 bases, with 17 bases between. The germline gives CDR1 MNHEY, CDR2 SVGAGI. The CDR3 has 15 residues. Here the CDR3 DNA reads TGTGCCAGTTATGCACCGGGCAGAATGAACACTGAAGCTTTCTTT. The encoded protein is CASYAPGRMNTEAFF.

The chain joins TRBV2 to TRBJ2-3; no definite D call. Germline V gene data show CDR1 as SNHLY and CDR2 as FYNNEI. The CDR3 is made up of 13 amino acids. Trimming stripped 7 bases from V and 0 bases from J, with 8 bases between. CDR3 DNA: TGTGCCAGCACAATGGACAGCACAGATACGCAGTATTTT. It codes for CASTMDSTDTQYF.

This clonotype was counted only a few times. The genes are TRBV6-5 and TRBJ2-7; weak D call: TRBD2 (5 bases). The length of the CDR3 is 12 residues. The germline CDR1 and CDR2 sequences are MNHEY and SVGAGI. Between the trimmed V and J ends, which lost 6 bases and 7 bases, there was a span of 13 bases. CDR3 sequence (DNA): TGTGCCAGCAGGACCGGACTTAGGGAGCAGTACTTC. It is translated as CASRTGLREQYF.

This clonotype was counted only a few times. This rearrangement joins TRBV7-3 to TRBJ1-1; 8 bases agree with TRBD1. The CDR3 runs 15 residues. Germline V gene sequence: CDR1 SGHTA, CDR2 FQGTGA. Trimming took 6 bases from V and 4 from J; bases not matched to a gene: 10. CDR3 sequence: CASSPDRGWGTEAFF. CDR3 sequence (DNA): TGTGCCAGCAGTCCCGACAGGGGATGGGGCACTGAAGCTTTCTTT.

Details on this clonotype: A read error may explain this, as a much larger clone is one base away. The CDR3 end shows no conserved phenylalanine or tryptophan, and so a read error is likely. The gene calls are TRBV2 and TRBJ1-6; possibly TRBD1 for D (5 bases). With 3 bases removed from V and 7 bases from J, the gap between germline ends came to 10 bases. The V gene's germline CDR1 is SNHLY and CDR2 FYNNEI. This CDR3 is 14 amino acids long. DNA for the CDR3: TGTGCCAGCAGTGACACAGGCCGGAATTCACCCCTCCACCTT. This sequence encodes CASSDTGRNSPLHL.

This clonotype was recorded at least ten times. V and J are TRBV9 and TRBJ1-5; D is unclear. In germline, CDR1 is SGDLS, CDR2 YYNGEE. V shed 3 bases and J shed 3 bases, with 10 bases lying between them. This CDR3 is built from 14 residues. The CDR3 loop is CASSGPGLNQPQHF. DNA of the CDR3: TGTGCCAGCAGCGGCCCCGGACTCAATCAGCCCCAGCATTTT.

CDR3 in amino acids: CSRDGRNTEAFF. CDR3 nucleotides: TGCAGCAGGGACGGGAGGAACACTGAAGCTTTCTTT. V and J are TRBV29-1 and TRBJ1-1, with a possible D match to TRBD1 (5 bases). V was pared by 8 bases and J by 1 base, with 11 bases between. Looked up from germline, CDR1 is SQVTM and CDR2 is ANQGSEA. The CDR3 sequence is 12 residues long.

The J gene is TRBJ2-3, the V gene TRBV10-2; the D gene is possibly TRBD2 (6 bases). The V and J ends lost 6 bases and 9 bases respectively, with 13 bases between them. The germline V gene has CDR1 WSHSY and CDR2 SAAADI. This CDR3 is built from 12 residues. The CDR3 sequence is CASSASVATQYF. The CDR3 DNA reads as TGCGCCAGCAGCGCTAGCGTCGCAACGCAGTATTTT.